This T cell receptor beta chain was retrieved from a study of cytomegalovirus exposure and HLA in healthy donors. Points from the study as a whole: The authors listed 164 TCR beta chains as cytomegalovirus-associated. Within an earlier analysis, most TCR beta V segments proved productive either about 87% or about 30% of the time. High specificity and sensitivity for cytomegalovirus status were reported for the classifier.

The length of the CDR3 is 16 residues. Trimming shortened V by 4 bases and J by 3 bases, and 18 bases separated the two germline ends. CDR1 is MNHEY and CDR2 is SVGAGI in the germline V gene. The PCR ran on 60 Vbeta and 13 Jbeta primers. The repertoire was sequenced with immunoSEQ multiplex PCR; TCRdb's copy has only in-frame clones and lacks some. This table has around 91,000 clones, about 88% appearing once. Points on this clone: Its antigen is as yet unknown.

The chain recombines TRBV6-5 with TRBJ1-2; weak D call: TRBD1 (6 bases). Sequenced input: PBMCs. The TCR was taken from a man younger than 35 in good health and CMV-seronegative. In DNA form, the CDR3 reads TGTGCCAGCAGTTTGATCCCAGGGGAAAAGGACTATGGCTACACCTTC. It translates to CASSLIPGEKDYGYTF.